This entry describes one TCR beta chain. Its antigen is unknown. The sample holds no much larger clone one base away, and base qualities are not on file. This sample's time point label indicates: cycle 2 day 1 (C2D1) of nivolumab. Every trial patient had relapsed after autologous stem cell transplantation, and cohorts A, B and C differed in prior brentuximab vedotin exposure. A total of over 50 patients with relapsed/refractory classical Hodgkin lymphoma made up the trial cohort, and each patient's best overall response was complete response, partial response or progressive disease. Trial patients were treated with single-agent nivolumab in the multi-cohort phase II CheckMate 205 trial. An independent review committee assessed best overall response by applying the 2007 International Working Group response criteria. PBMCs from the trial were collected at three points: immediately before nivolumab initiation (C1D1), and during therapy at cycle 2 day 1 and cycle 4 day 1. Peripheral blood was collected in 8 mL Vacutainer Cell Preparation Tubes, from which PBMCs were isolated by centrifugation and then cryopreserved.

Sequences MGHRA (CDR1) and YSYEKL (CDR2) are obtained from the germline V gene. Clipping removes 2 bases from V and 5 bases from J, with 6 as the unmatched junction base count. Taken from cysteine to phenylalanine, the CDR3 has 17 residues. CDR3 DNA only is kept here, 51 bases in frame from base 1. Genomic DNA was extracted with the Qiagen DNeasy kit from unsorted PBMCs and from negatively selected CD4+ and CD8+ fractions. Using primers that anneal to V and J segments, immunoSEQ multiplex PCR amplified the TCR beta CDR3 regions. A synthetic immune receptor repertoire was used to minimize amplification bias, and any remaining bias was removed computationally after sequencing. In the paper's pipeline: Custom Python scripts were used to quantify repertoire diversity as the Shannon entropy index. The unsorted, CD4+ and CD8+ repertoires were each analyzed separately, with the exception of combined analyses, where CD4+ and CD8+ sequences were merged in silico. A clone was considered expanded if an increase in frequency of at least 2-fold after treatment relative to C1D1 was found, and a pseudocount of 0.5 was applied to clones undetected at baseline. Singleton clones were defined as clones with 0 or 1 copy at C1D1, and non-singleton clones were defined as clones with 2 or more copies. Clones expanded in unsorted samples were labelled as CD4+, CD8+ or unknown by matching protein sequences in sorted samples from the same patient. Wilcoxon tests on paired samples were used to test changes in diversity from C1D1 to C4D1. Held by TCRdb, this immuneACCESS table contains in-frame sequences only and omits some clones. Under half of the omission traces to an unresolved V gene where checked; the cause of the rest is unknown. V, J and clone size are those of that table, while D and trimming were read from the DNA. The sample table records some 93,000 clones; approximately 92% of these occur just once. Around a tenth of the sample goes to the ten largest clones.

The source of the sample is a study of PD-1 blockade in classical Hodgkin lymphoma (dated by TCRdb to 2019 to 2021). Study-wide context: Nivolumab dosing was 3 mg/kg intravenously every 2 weeks, continuing until either disease progression or unacceptable toxicity. To define a peripheral blood immune signature of response to PD-1 blockade in classical Hodgkin lymphoma, the study combined TCR beta sequencing with CyTOF.

Study-wide findings and limitations: CD4+ but not CD8+ TCR diversity rose significantly by C4D1 (p=0.0027 vs p=0.16), most apparent in complete responders (p=0.02). Lower diversity was observed in patients in whom nivolumab was started less than 1 year after ASCT, and these patients were excluded from later analyses so that confounding by immune reconstitution would be avoided. The study was restricted to a single clinical trial cohort, and the causes of repertoire differences, possibly disease activity or prior therapy, were left undefined. Baseline TCR diversity was reported to be lower in newly diagnosed patients than in healthy donors, and even lower in relapsed/refractory patients. Trial patients achieving complete response had baseline diversity similar to newly diagnosed patients, whereas partial responders and progressors had significantly lower diversity.

The receptor comes from a human donor with classical Hodgkin lymphoma. This receptor chain uses TRBV4-1 and TRBJ2-3; 14 of the junction bases match TRBD2. Here the sequenced sample was peripheral blood mononuclear cells (PBMCs), taken before the second cycle of nivolumab. CDR3 loop: CASSQPGLAGGKDTQYF. At the DNA level, the sequence is TGCGCCAGCAGCCAACCAGGACTAGCGGGAGGAAAAGATACGCAGTATTTT.